This TCR beta chain was recovered during a study of OX40 agonist ivuxolimab in advanced cancers. Study-wide points: The mean number of expanded clones was higher in CD8+ T cells than in CD4+. With doses of 0.1-3.0 mg/kg, partial responders showed among the lowest clonal expansion. Both blood CD4+ and CD8+ T cells showed clonal growth by week 6 at 0.1 to 3.0 mg/kg.

Exclusion of a patient followed from autoimmune disease history or systemic immunosuppression. Remarks on this clone: Its antigen is still unknown.

The table came from immunoSEQ multiplex PCR; TCRdb's copy has only in-frame clones and leaves some out. The sample has 45,000 to 50,000 clones, 85% to 95% seen once. The sample here was CD4+ or CD8+ T cells sorted from blood, taken in a trial of the OX40 agonist ivuxolimab. This sequence was found in an adult with an advanced solid tumor such as melanoma, head and neck, liver or kidney cancer.

The CDR3 loop is CASSHPRAGNTEAFF. The CDR3 DNA reads TGTGCCAGCAGCCATCCTCGGGCAGGGAATACTGAAGCTTTCTTT. The chain joins TRBV5-8 to TRBJ1-1; tentative D call: TRBD1 (5 bases). CDR3 length equals 15 residues. Germline V gene data show CDR1 as SGHTS and CDR2 as YDEGEE. The ends were cut back, 4 bases at V and 5 bases at J, with 18 bases in the middle.